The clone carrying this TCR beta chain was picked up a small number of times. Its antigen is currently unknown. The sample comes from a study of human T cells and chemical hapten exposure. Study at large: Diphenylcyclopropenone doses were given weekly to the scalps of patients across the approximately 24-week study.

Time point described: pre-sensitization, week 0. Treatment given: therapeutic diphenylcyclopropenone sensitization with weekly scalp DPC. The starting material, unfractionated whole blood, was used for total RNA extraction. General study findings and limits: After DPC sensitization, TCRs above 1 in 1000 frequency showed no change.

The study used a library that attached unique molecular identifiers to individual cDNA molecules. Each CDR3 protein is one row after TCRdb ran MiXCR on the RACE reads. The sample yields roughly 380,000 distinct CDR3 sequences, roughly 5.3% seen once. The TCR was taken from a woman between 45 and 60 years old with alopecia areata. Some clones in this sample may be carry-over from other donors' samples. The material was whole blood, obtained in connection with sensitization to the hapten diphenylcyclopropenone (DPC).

The CDR3 loop is CASTDPLSSYNEQFF. CDR3 in DNA: TGTGCCAGCACCGACCCGCTCAGCTCCTACAATGAGCAGTTCTTC. V and J are TRBV11-2 and TRBJ2-1; D is uncertain. Germline V lookup: CDR1 SGHAT, CDR2 FQNNGV. The V end was cut by 7 bases, the J end by 0 bases, with 13 bases between. The CDR3 runs to 15 residues.